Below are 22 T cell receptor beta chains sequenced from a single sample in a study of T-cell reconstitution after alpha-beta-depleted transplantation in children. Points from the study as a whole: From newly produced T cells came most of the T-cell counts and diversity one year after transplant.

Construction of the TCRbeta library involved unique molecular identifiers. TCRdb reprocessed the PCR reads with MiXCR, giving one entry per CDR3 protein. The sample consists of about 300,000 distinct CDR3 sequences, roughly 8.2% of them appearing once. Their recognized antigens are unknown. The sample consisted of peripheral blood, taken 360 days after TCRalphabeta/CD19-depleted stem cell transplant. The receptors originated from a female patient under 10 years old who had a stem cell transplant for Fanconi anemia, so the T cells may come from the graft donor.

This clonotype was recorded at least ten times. The CDR3 protein is CSAPTGRQMGNTIYF. CDR3 DNA: TGCAGTGCTCCAACGGGACGCCAAATGGGAAACACCATATATTTT. The gene calls are TRBV20-1 and TRBJ1-3, with D possibly TRBD1 on 5 matching bases. The germline CDR1 and CDR2 sequences are DFQATT and SNEGSKA (reference sequence). Between the trimmed V and J ends, which lost 5 bases and 4 bases, there was a span of 18 bases. CDR3 length: 15 residues.

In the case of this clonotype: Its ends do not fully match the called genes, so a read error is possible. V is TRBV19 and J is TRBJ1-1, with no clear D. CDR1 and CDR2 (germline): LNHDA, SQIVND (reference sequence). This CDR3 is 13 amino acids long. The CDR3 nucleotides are TGTGCCAGTAGTACCAGCTTGAACACTGAAGTTTTCTTT. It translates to CASSTSLNTEVFF. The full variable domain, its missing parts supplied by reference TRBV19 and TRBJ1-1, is DGGITQSPKYLFRKEGQNVTLSCEQNLNHDAMYWYRQDPGQGLRLIYYSQIVNDFQKGDIAEGYSVSREKKESFPLTVTSAQKNPTAFYLCASSTSLNTEVFFGQGTRLTVV.

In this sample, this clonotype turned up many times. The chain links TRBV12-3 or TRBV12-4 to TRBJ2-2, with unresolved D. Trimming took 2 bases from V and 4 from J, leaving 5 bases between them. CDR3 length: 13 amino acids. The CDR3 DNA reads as TGTGCCAGCAGTTTAAGGGCCACCGGGGAGCTGTTTTTT. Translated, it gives CASSLRATGELFF.

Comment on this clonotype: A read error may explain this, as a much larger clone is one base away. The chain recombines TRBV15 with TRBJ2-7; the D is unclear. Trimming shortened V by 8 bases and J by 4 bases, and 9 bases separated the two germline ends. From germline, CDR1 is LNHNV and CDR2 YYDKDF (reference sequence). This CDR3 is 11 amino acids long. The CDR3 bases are TGTGCCACCGGCAACCGGTACGAGCAGTACTTC. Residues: CATGNRYEQYF.

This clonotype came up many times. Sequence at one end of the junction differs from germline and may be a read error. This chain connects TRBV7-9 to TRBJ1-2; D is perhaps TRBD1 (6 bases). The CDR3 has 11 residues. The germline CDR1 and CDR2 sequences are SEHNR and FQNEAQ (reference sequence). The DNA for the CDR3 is TGTGCCAGCAGCCGGAACCCGGACAGCCCCTTC. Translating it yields CASSRNPDSPF.

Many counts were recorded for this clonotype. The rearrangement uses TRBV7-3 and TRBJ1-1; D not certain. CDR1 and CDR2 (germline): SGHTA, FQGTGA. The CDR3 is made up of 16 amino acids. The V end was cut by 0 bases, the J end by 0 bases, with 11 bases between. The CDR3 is CASSLTQDWMNTEAFF. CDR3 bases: TGTGCCAGCAGCTTAACCCAGGATTGGATGAACACTGAAGCTTTCTTT.

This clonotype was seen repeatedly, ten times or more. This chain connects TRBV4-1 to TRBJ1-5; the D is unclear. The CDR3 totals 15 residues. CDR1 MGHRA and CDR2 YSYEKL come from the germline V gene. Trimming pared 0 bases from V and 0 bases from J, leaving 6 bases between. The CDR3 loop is CASSQDRFSNQPQHF. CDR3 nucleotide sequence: TGCGCCAGCAGCCAAGACAGATTTAGCAATCAGCCCCAGCATTTT.

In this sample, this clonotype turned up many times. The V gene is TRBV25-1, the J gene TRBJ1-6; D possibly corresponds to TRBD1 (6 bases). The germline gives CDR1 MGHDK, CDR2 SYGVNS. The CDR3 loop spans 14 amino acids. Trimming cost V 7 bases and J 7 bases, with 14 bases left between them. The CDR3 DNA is TGTGCCAGCACTTACCCCGGGACAAATTCACCCCTCCACTTT. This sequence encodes CASTYPGTNSPLHF. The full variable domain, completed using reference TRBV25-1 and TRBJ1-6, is EADIYQTPRYLVIGTGKKITLECSQTMGHDKMYWYQQDPGMELHLIHYSYGVNSTEKGDLSSESTVSRIRTEHFPLTLESARPSHTSQYLCASTYPGTNSPLHFGNGTRLTVT.

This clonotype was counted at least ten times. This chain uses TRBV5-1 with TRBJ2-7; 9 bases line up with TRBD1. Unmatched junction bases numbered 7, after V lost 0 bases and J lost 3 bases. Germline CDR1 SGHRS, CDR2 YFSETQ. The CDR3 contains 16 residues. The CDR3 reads CASSLAAGTGIYEQYF. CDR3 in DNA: TGCGCCAGCAGCTTGGCCGCCGGGACAGGGATCTACGAGCAGTACTTC.

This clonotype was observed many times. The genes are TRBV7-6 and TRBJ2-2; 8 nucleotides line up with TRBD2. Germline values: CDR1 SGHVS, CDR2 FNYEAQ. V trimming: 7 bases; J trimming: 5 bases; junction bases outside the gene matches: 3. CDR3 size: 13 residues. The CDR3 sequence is CASTRGGTGELFF. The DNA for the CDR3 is TGTGCCAGCACCCGGGGGGGGACCGGGGAGCTGTTTTTT.

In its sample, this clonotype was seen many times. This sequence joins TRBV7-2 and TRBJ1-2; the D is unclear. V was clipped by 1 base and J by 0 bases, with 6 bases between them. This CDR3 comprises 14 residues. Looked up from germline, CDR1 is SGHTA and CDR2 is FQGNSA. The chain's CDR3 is CASSLVGANYGYTF. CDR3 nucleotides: TGTGCCAGCAGCTTAGTAGGTGCTAACTATGGCTACACCTTC.

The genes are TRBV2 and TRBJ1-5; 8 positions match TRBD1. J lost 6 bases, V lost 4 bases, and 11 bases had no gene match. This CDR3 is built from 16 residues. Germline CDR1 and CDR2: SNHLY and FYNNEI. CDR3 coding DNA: TGTGCCAGCAGTGGGGACGGACAGGGAAGGGGTCAGCCCCAGCATTTT. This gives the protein CASSGDGQGRGQPQHF.

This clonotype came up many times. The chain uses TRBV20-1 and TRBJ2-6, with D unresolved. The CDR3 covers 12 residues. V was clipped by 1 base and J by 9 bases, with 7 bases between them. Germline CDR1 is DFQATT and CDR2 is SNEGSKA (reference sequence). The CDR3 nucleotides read TGCAGTGCTAGAGTTGCGAGCAACGTCCTGACTTTC. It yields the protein CSARVASNVLTF.

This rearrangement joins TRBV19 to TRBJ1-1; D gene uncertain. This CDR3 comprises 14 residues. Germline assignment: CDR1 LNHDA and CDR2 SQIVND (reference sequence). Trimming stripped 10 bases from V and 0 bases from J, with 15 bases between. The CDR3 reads CATRASPMNTEAFF. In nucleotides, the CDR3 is TGTGCCACCCGCGCCTCCCCCATGAACACTGAAGCTTTCTTT.

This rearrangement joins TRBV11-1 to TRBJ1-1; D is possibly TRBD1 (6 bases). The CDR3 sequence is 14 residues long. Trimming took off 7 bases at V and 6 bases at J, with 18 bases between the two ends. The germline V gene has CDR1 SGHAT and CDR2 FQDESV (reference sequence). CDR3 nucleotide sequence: TGTGCCAGCACTGAATTAACAGGGAGGCCTGAAGCTTTCTTT. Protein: CASTELTGRPEAFF.

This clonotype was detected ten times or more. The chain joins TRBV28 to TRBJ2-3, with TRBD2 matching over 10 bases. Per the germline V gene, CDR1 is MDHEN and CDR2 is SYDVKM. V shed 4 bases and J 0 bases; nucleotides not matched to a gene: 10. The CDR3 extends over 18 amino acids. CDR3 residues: CASSSQGMTSGSTDTQYF. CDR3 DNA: TGTGCCAGCAGTTCTCAGGGGATGACTAGCGGGAGCACAGATACGCAGTATTTT.

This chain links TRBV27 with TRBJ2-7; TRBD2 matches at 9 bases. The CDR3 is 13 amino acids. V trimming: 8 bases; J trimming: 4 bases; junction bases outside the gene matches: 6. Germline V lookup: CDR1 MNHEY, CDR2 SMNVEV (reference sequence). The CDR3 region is CASRGGDLYEQYF. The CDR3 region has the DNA TGTGCCAGCCGCGGGGGGGACCTATACGAGCAGTACTTC.

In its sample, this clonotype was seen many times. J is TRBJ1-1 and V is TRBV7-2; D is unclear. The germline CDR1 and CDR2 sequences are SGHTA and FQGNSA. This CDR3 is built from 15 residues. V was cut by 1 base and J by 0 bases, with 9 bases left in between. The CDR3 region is CASSLGLSMNTEAFF. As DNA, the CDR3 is TGTGCCAGCAGCTTAGGCCTCAGCATGAACACTGAAGCTTTCTTT.

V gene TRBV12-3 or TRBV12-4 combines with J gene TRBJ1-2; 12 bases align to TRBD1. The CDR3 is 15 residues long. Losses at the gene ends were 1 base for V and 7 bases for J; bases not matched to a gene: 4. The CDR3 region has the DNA TGTGCCAGCAGTTTAGTGCCGGGACAGGGGGCTGGCTACACCTTC. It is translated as CASSLVPGQGAGYTF.

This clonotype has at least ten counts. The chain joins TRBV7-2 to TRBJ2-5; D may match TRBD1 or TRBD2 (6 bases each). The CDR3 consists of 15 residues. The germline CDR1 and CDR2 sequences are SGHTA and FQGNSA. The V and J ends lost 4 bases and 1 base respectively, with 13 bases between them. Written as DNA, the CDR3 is TGTGCCAGCAGCTCGAGCCGGGGGCCCCAAGAGACCCAGTACTTC. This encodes CASSSSRGPQETQYF.

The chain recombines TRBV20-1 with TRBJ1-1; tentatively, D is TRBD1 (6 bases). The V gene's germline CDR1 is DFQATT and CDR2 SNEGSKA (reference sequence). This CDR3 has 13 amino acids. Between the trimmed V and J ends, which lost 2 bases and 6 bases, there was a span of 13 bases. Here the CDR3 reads CSARPGGFAEAFF. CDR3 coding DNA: TGCAGTGCTAGACCGGGGGGCTTCGCTGAAGCTTTCTTT.

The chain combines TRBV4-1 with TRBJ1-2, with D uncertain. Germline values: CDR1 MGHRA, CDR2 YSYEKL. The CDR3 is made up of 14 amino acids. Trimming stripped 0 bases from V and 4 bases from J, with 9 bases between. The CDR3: CASSQEWGIYGYTF. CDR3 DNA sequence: TGCGCCAGCAGCCAAGAATGGGGAATCTATGGCTACACCTTC.